The source of this T cell receptor beta chain is a study of long-term antiretroviral therapy in people with HIV (dated by TCRdb to the early 2020s). With respect to the entire study: The earliest samples were collected approximately a decade before the 2015 WHO recommendation for immediate ART, a period when ART was typically delayed until CD4 counts fell. A retrospective serial study tested whether changes in peripheral blood TRB repertoire composition and diversity were associated with ART initiation and durable HIV suppression. The cohort contributed fewer than 200 cryopreserved PBMC samples from 30 adults with confirmed HIV infection, collected serially over a mean of roughly 6 years (range 1-12). Among the 25 to 30 participants with HIV, around ten were female. No cross-contamination during QIAcube processing was seen in test extractions of a monoclonal T-cell line run alongside around 34 polyclonal samples.

To be included, a participant needed at least one PBMC sample from before ART initiation plus at least two post-ART samples. Every participant with HIV received treatment in the United States of America. Before DNA extraction, cryopreserved samples of roughly 1-10 million PBMC were thawed and washed. At the time of the earliest PBMC sample, participants with HIV were aged between roughly 20 and 54 years. Per participant, PBMC samples came from 1-4 timepoints prior to ART initiation and 2-8 timepoints following ART initiation, for a median of 7 samples. Serial HIV viral load, CD4+ T-cell count, ART history and demographic data were obtained for every participant. Genomic DNA was extracted from unsorted PBMC with a Qiagen kit on a QIAcube, processed in batches of 12 samples. Broad study findings and their caveats: Because pre-ART samples had limited cell numbers, unsorted PBMC were profiled rather than sorted CD4+ and CD8+ T cells. Compared with controls, HIV repertoires had narrower CDR3 length ranges, and the network structure pointed to an antigen-experienced repertoire that shifted only slightly toward naive after ART. Inferences about post-ART repertoire changes are limited because no data were available on ART adherence, viral resistance or therapy changes. Expanded TRB clones identified before ART initiation dominated the repertoire at all time points, although this dominance fluctuated and declined in many PLHIV after ART. The samples span the years 2004 to 2017, and the ART regimens used may be less effective than current regimens. Starting ART was linked to a significant rise in TRB diversity, yet even after long-term ART the diversity remained significantly lower than in transplant donor controls. Limited PBMC availability meant only the TCR beta chain was sequenced, without alpha chain pairing.

The immunoSEQ hsTCRB v3.0 assay was used at survey level resolution for TRB variable region sequencing. A depth of roughly 35,000-55,000 T-cell genomes per sample was targeted for TRB sequencing. An Illumina MiSeq with a v3 150-cycle kit was used to sequence the pooled TRB libraries. The published analysis was carried out like this. Analysis of repertoires was carried out in R inside a reproducible Nextflow workflow spanning QC, data transformation and analysis. LymphoSeq2, an R package for AIRR-Seq data exploration, was used to implement custom analyses. A few samples yielding fewer than 5000 total TRB sequences were excluded, leaving approximately 190 analyzed HIV repertoires. Among the 188 retained HIV repertoires, around 60 were collected before ART initiation and 120 to 140 were collected after ART initiation. Each repertoire was downsampled to 5000 TRB nucleotide sequences, and summary statistics were averaged across 100 downsampling iterations. Only TRB sequences with CDR3 regions of at least seven amino acids were retained for analysis. Two measures captured diversity: a Shannon entropy-derived clonality score and the Gini coefficient. In repertoire networks, the top 5000 CDR3 amino acid sequences were linked whenever an edit distance of one separated two sequences. For TRB CDR3 amino acid sequences, GLIPH2 was used to predict antigen specificity groups and MHC restriction. To flag known CMV, EBV, HIV or tissue antigen associations, CDR3 amino acid sequences were matched against VDJdb and McPAS-TCR. Pre-ART, post-ART and control groups were compared with Wilcoxon signed-rank tests and Holm-Bonferroni correction. TCRdb re-hosts the immuneACCESS table, in-frame sequences only. Its copies lack some clones; in the studies checked, an unresolved V gene accounts for under half of them, and the cause for the rest is not known. That table supplies the V and J calls and clone size; D and trimming were determined from the DNA. The sample table shows 25,000 to 30,000 clones, and around 83% are seen once. About 15% of the sample is taken by the ten largest.

This clone was observed once. Its antigen target is currently unknown. One base away there is no much larger clone; base qualities are not given. The sequences come from unsorted PBMCs, collected 2.9 years after starting antiretroviral therapy. The clonotype originates from a man aged 50-59 years with HIV.

For the CDR3, the sequence is CASSPAGGYYEKLFF. The DNA sequence is given as TGTGCCAGCAGCCCCGCAGGGGGCTATTATGAAAAACTGTTTTTT. This sequence uses TRBV28 and TRBJ1-4; the junction holds 8 bases that match TRBD1. From the cysteine through the phenylalanine, the CDR3 covers 15 amino acids. Solely the CDR3 DNA is kept, with 45 bases framed from the first base. For this chain, trimming is 6 bases at the V end and 6 bases at the J end, and the number of junction bases without a gene match is 9. CDR1 and CDR2 (MDHEN, SYDVKM) derive from the germline V gene.